Shown below are 15 T cell receptor beta chains from a single sample sequenced in a study of Ad26.COV2.S vaccination and SARS-CoV-2 variants. Profiling relied on immunoSEQ multiplex PCR, and the TCRdb table lists in-frame clones only, not all of them. The repertoire holds some 240,000 clones, with around 90% as singletons. The treatment was: some 20 received Ad26.COV2.S at low or high dose, single or two shots; several received placebo; per-sample allocation not given. All samples were drawn on day 63, counting from the first vaccine or placebo injection. The sample was peripheral blood, taken in a trial of Ad26.COV2.S vaccine versus placebo. Every receptor here comes from a person between 18 and 59 years old who received the Ad26.COV2.S COVID-19 vaccine or a placebo.

This sequence joins TRBV9 and TRBJ1-1; TRBD1 is a possible D gene (6 bases). With 0 bases removed from V and 4 bases from J, the gap between germline ends came to 10 bases. Germline CDR1 reads SGDLS; CDR2 reads YYNGEE. This CDR3 is 14 amino acids long. This CDR3 reads CASSVAGAGTEAFF. The CDR3 nucleotides are TGTGCCAGCAGCGTAGCGGGGGCAGGCACTGAAGCTTTCTTT.

This chain links TRBV27 with TRBJ1-2; 10 positions match TRBD1. CDR1 and CDR2 from the germline V gene are MNHEY and SMNVEV (reference sequence). The CDR3 length is 15 residues. The junction had 7 bases not matched to a gene; V was cut back by 4 bases and J by 5 bases. This CDR3 is CASSYRQGAIYGYTF. CDR3 DNA: TGTGCCAGCAGTTACCGACAGGGGGCTATTTATGGCTACACCTTC.

This clone was picked up one time. The chain carries TRBV6-5 and TRBJ2-3; 12 bases line up with TRBD2. Germline CDR1 and CDR2: MNHEY and SVGAGI. V trimming: 2 bases; J trimming: 9 bases; junction bases outside the gene matches: 9. The length of the CDR3 is 16 residues. The DNA of the CDR3 is TGTGCCAGCAGTTACGAGCTAGCGGGGGGGCCTGGGACGCAGTATTTT. Its translation: CASSYELAGGPGTQYF.

The CDR3 protein is CAISLDRGNTEAFF. DNA for the CDR3: TGTGCCATCAGTTTAGACAGAGGGAACACTGAAGCTTTCTTT. This rearrangement joins TRBV10-3 to TRBJ1-1, with D possibly TRBD1 on 5 matching bases. Trimming pared 5 bases from V and 1 base from J, leaving 11 bases between. CDR1 is ENHRY, CDR2 SYGVKD, per germline. The CDR3 loop spans 14 amino acids.

In this sample, this clone turned up a few times. This chain links TRBV4-2 with TRBJ2-5, with 12 bases fitting TRBD2. Looked up from germline, CDR1 is LGHNA and CDR2 is YNFKEQ. CDR3 length equals 18 residues. The J segment lost 1 base and the V segment lost 0 bases, leaving 6 bases of the junction unmatched. CDR3 region: CASSQELAGGRTQETQYF. The DNA for the CDR3 is TGTGCCAGCAGCCAAGAACTAGCGGGGGGTCGGACCCAAGAGACCCAGTACTTC.

This chain connects TRBV3-1 (or the pseudogene TRBV3-2) to TRBJ2-7; D is unresolved. Trimming shortened V by 4 bases and J by 0 bases, and 7 bases separated the two germline ends. The germline CDR1 and CDR2 sequences are LGHDT and YNNKEL (reference sequence). The CDR3 sequence is 13 residues long. The CDR3 here is CASSLNPSYEQYV. DNA for the CDR3: TGTGCCAGCAGCCTGAATCCCTCCTACGAGCAGTACGTC.

The V and J genes are TRBV7-9 and TRBJ2-1; either TRBD1 or TRBD2 may fit D (5 bases each). V was clipped by 5 bases and J by 8 bases, with 19 bases between them. CDR3 size: 15 residues. Per germline, CDR1 SEHNR and CDR2 FQNEAQ (reference sequence). CDR3 sequence (DNA): TGTGCCAGCAGCATCAACAGCAAAGGGGAGTATGAGCAGTTCTTC. Translated: CASSINSKGEYEQFF.

A note on this clone: Other nucleotide sequences in the sample specify the same CDR3. The chain joins TRBV19 to TRBJ2-3, with 9 bases aligning to TRBD1. CDR1 and CDR2 from the germline V gene are LNHDA and SQIVND (reference sequence). Trimming at V came to 6 bases and at J to 3 bases, leaving 10 bases not matched to a gene. The CDR3 is 16 amino acids. The CDR3 sequence: CASSTGPGQGTDTQYF. The CDR3 region has the DNA TGTGCCAGTAGCACGGGGCCGGGACAGGGAACAGATACGCAGTATTTT.

This sequence joins TRBV14 and TRBJ1-3; D gene unclear. CDR3 length: 16 residues. Germline V gene sequence: CDR1 SGHDN, CDR2 FVKESK. V was clipped by 0 bases and J by 2 bases, with 11 bases between them. CDR3 residues: CASSQEPVQTGNTIYF. CDR3 DNA: TGTGCCAGCAGCCAAGAACCCGTACAGACTGGAAACACCATATATTTT.

The chain recombines TRBV2 with TRBJ2-1; D is possibly TRBD1 or TRBD2 (5 bases each). Germline lookup yields CDR1 SNHLY and CDR2 FYNNEI. The V end lost 7 bases, the J end lost 5 bases, and 15 bases lay between the germline ends. This CDR3 contains 14 residues. Here the CDR3 reads CASNPREPNNEQFF. The DNA of the CDR3 is TGTGCCAGCAACCCCAGGGAGCCCAACAATGAGCAGTTCTTC.

The gene calls are TRBV7-9 and TRBJ2-7; D call uncertain. The V gene lost 5 bases and the J gene lost 3 bases, with 14 bases spanning the gap. Germline-derived CDR1 and CDR2 are SEHNR and FQNEAQ (reference sequence). CDR3 length equals 14 residues. The CDR3 bases are TGTGCCAGCAGCCGGCTAAAGGCCGACTACGAGCAGTACTTC. This sequence encodes CASSRLKADYEQYF. The entire variable domain, with the rest obtained from reference TRBV7-9 and TRBJ2-7, is as follows: DTGVSQNPRHKITKRGQNVTFRCDPISEHNRLYWYRQTLGQGPEFLTYFQNEAQLEKSRLLSDRFSAERPKGSFSTLEIQRTEQGDSAMYLCASSRLKADYEQYFGPGTRLTVT.

The chain employs TRBV4-2 and TRBJ2-2; D gene unclear. V was trimmed by 4 bases and J by 6 bases, leaving 12 bases between them. The CDR3 has 14 residues. The germline gives CDR1 LGHNA, CDR2 YNFKEQ. The CDR3 spells CASSPVGHPGELFF. The CDR3 DNA is TGTGCCAGCAGCCCGGTCGGCCATCCCGGGGAGCTGTTTTTT.

The V call is TRBV7-8, the J call TRBJ2-7; the D is unclear. V gave up 4 bases and J gave up 3 bases, with 4 bases separating them. CDR3 size: 11 residues. CDR1 and CDR2 from the germline V gene are SGHVS and FQNEAQ. The CDR3: CASSSYYEQYF. DNA of the CDR3: TGTGCCAGCAGCTCGTACTACGAGCAGTACTTC.

The rearrangement joins TRBV4-3 to TRBJ2-7; D unresolved. With 0 bases removed from V and 1 base from J, the gap between germline ends came to 10 bases. There are 15 residues in the CDR3. Germline V lookup: CDR1 LGHNA, CDR2 YSLEER. The CDR3 DNA reads as TGCGCCAGCAGCCAAGAGCCCGGTTCTTCCTACGAGCAGTACTTC. This encodes CASSQEPGSSYEQYF.

The rearrangement links TRBV30 to TRBJ1-5; 12 nucleotides agree with TRBD1. V was pared by 3 bases and J by 6 bases, with 6 bases of the junction left unmatched. CDR3 length equals 15 residues. The germline V gene has CDR1 GTSNPN and CDR2 SVGIG (reference sequence). The CDR3 loop is CAWRGTGGLGQPQHF. In nucleotides, the CDR3 is TGTGCCTGGAGGGGGACAGGGGGCCTGGGTCAGCCCCAGCATTTT.